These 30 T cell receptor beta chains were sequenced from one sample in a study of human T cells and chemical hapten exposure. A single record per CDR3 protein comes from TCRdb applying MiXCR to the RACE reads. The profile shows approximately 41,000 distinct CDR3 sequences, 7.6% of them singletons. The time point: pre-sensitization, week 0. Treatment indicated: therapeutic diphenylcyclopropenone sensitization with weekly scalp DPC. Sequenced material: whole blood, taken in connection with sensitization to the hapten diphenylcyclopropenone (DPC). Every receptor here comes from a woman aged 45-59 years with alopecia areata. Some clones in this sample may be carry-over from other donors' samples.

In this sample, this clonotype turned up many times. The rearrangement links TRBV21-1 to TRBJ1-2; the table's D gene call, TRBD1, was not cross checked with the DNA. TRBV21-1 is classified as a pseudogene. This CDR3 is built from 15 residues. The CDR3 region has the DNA TGTGCCAGCAGCAGGGACAGGTTCCCCGGGGACGGCTACACCTTC. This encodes CASSRDRFPGDGYTF.

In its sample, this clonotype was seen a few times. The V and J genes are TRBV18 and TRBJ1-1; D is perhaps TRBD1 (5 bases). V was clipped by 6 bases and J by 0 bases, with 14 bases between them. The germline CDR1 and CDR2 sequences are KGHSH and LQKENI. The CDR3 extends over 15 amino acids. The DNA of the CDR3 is TGTGCCAGCTCGACGGGACCCCCGATGAACACTGAAGCTTTCTTT. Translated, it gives CASSTGPPMNTEAFF.

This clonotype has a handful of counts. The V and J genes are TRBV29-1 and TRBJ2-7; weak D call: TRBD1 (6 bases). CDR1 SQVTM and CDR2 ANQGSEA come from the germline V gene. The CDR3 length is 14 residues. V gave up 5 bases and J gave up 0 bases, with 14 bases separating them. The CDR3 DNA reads TGCAGCGTTTTAACAGGGCTAAGCTCCTACGAGCAGTACTTC. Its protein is CSVLTGLSSYEQYF.

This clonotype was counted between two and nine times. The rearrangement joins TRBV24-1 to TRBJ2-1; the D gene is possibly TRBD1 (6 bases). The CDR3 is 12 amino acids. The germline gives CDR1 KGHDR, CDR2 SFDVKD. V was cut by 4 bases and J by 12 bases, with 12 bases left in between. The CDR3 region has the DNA TGTGCCACCAGTGACTCCGACAGGATGCAGTTCTTC. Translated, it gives CATSDSDRMQFF.

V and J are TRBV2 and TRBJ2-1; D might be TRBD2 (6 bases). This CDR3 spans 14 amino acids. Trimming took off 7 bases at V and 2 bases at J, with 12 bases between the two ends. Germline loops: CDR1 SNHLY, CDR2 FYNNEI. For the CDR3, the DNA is TGTGCCAGCATGAGGACTAACACCTACAATGAGCAGTTCTTC. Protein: CASMRTNTYNEQFF.

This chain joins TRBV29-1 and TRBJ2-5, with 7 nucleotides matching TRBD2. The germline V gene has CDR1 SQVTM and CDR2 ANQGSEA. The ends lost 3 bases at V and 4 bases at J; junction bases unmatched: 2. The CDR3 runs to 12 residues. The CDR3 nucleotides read TGCAGCGTTGACGGGGGGTCAGAGACCCAGTACTTC. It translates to CSVDGGSETQYF.

The CDR3 DNA sequence: TGTGCCAGCAGCCCGCCCAGCAGACAGGGTCTCTCCTACGAGCAGTACTTC. Translating gives CASSPPSRQGLSYEQYF. V gene TRBV7-9 combines with J gene TRBJ2-7; TRBD1 agrees at 7 bases. Germline CDR1 reads SEHNR; CDR2 reads FQNEAQ (reference sequence). The CDR3 runs to 17 residues. Trimming at V came to 5 bases and at J to 0 bases, leaving 13 bases not matched to a gene.

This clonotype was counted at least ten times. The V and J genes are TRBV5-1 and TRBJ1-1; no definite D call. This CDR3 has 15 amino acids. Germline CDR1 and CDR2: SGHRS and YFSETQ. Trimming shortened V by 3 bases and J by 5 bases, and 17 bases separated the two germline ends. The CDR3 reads CASSSTQAKGTEAFF. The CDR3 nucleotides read TGCGCCAGCAGCTCTACCCAAGCCAAGGGAACTGAAGCTTTCTTT. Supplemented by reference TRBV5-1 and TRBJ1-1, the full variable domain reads KAGVTQTPRYLIKTRGQQVTLSCSPISGHRSVSWYQQTPGQGLQFLFEYFSETQRNKGNFPGRFSGRQFSNSRSEMNVSTLELGDSALYLCASSSTQAKGTEAFFGQGTRLTVV.

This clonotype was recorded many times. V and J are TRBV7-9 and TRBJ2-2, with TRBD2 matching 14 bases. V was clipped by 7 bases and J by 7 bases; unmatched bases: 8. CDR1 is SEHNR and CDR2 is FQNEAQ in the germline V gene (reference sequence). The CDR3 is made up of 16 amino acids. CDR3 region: CASIPGLAGVGGELFF. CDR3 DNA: TGTGCCAGCATCCCGGGACTAGCGGGAGTTGGCGGGGAGCTGTTTTTT.

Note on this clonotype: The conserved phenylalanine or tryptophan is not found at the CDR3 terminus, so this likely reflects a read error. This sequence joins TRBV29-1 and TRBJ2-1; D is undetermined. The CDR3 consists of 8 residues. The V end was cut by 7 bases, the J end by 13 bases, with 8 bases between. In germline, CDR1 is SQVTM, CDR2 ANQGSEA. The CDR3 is CSAGFQFL. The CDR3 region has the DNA TGCAGCGCCGGATTTCAGTTCCTC.

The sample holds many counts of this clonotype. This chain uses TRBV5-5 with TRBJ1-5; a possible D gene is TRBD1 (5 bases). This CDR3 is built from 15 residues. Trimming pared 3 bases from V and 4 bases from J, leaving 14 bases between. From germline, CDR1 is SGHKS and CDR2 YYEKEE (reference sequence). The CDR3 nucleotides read TGTGCCAGCAGCTCGGACATTAGAGGGAATCAGCCCCAGCATTTT. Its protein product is CASSSDIRGNQPQHF. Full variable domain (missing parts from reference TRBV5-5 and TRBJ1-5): DAGVTQSPTHLIKTRGQQVTLRCSPISGHKSVSWYQQVLGQGPQFIFQYYEKEERGRGNFPDRFSARQFPNYSSELNVNALLLGDSALYLCASSSDIRGNQPQHFGDGTRLSIL.

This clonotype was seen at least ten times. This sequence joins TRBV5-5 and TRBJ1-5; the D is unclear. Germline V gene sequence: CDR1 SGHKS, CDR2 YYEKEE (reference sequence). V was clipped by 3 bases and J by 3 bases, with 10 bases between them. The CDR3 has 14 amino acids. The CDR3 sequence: CASSSIDLNQPQHF. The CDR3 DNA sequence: TGTGCCAGCAGCTCCATAGACCTCAATCAGCCCCAGCATTTT.

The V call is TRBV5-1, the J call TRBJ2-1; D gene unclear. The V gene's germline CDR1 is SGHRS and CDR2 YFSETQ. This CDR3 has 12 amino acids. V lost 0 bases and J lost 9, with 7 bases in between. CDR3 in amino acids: CASSLVKTEQFF. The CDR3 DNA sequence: TGCGCCAGCAGCTTGGTTAAAACTGAGCAGTTCTTC.

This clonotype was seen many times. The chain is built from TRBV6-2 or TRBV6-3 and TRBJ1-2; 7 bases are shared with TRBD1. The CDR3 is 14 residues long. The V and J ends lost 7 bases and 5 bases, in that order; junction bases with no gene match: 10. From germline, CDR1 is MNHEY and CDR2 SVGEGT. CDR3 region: CASTRPGQVYGYTF. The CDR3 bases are TGTGCCAGCACCCGACCCGGACAGGTATATGGCTACACCTTC.

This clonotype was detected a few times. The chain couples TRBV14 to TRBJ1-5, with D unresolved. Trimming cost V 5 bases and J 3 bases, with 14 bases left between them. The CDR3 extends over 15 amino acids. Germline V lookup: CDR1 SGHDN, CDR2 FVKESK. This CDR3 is CASSLVGCTNQPQHF. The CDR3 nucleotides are TGTGCCAGCAGCTTGGTGGGCTGTACCAATCAGCCCCAGCATTTT.

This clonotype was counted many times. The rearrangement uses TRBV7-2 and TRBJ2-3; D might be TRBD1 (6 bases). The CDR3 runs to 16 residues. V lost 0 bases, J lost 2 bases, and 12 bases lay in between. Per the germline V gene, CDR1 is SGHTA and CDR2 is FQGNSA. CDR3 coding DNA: TGTGCCAGCAGCTTAGCTGGGACACCCAACACAGATACGCAGTATTTT. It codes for CASSLAGTPNTDTQYF.

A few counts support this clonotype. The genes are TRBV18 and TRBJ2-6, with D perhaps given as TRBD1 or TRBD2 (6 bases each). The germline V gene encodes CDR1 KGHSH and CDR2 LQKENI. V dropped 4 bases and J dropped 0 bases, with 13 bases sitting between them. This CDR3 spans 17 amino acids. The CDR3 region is CASSLRGGSSGANVLTF. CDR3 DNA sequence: TGTGCCAGCTCACTCCGAGGGGGGAGCTCTGGGGCCAACGTCCTGACTTTC.

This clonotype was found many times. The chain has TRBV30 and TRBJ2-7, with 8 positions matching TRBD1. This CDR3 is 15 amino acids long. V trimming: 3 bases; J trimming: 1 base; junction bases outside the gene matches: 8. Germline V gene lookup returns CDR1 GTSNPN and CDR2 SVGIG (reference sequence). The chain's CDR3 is CAWRQGQGRSYEQYF. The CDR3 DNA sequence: TGTGCCTGGAGGCAAGGACAGGGTCGATCCTACGAGCAGTACTTC.

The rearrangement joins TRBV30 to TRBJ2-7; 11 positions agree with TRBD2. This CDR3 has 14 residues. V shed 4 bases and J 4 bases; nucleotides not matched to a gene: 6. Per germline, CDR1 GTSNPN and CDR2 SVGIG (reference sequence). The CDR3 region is CAWTGTSGYYEQYF. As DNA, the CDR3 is TGTGCCTGGACTGGGACTAGCGGCTATTACGAGCAGTACTTC.

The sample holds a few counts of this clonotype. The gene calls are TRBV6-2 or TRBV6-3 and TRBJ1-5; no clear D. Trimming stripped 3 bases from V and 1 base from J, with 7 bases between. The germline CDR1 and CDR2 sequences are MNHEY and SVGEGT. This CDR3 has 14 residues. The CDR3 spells CASSYSGSNQPQHF. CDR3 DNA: TGTGCCAGCAGTTATTCAGGCAGCAATCAGCCCCAGCATTTT.

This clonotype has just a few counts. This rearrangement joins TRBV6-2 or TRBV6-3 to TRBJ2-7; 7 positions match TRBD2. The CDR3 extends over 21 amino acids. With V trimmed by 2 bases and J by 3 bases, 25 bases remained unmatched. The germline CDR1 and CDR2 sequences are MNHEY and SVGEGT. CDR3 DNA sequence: TGTGCCAGCAGTTACCTCGGATCCAGCGGGGTAGCCCCACCCCCCCACTACGAGCAGTACTTC. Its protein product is CASSYLGSSGVAPPPHYEQYF.

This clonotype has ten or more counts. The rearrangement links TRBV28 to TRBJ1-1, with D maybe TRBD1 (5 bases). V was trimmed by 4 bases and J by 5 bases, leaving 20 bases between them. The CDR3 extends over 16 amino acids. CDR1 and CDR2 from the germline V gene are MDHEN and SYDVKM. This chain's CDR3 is CASSSLAKGIETEAFF. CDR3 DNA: TGTGCCAGCAGTTCATTGGCGAAGGGGATTGAAACTGAAGCTTTCTTT.

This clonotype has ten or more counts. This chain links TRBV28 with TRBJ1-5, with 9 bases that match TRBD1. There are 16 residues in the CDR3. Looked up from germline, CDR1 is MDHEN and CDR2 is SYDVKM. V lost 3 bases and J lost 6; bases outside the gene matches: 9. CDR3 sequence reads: CASSFLGTGKGQPQHF. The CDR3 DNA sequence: TGTGCCAGCAGTTTCTTGGGGACAGGGAAGGGTCAGCCCCAGCATTTT.

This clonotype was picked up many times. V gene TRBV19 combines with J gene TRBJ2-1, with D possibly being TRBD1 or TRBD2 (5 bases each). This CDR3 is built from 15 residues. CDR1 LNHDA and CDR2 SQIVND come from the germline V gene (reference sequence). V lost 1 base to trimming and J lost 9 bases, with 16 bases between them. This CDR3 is CASSIGPRTRGEQFF. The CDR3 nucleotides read TGTGCCAGTAGTATAGGGCCCCGCACGAGGGGTGAGCAGTTCTTC.

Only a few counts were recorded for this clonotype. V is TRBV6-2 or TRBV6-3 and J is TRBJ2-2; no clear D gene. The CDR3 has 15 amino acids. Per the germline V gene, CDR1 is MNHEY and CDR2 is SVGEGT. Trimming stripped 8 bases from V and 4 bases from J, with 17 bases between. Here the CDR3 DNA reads TGTGCCAGCGAACTCACCGGGCCGGGCACCGGGGAGCTGTTTTTT. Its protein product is CASELTGPGTGELFF.

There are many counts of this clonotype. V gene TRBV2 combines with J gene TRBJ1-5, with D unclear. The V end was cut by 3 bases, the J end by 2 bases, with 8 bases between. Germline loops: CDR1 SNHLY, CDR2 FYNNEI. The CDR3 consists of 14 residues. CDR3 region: CASSDRSGNQPQHF. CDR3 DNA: TGTGCCAGCAGTGACCGGAGTGGCAATCAGCCCCAGCATTTT.

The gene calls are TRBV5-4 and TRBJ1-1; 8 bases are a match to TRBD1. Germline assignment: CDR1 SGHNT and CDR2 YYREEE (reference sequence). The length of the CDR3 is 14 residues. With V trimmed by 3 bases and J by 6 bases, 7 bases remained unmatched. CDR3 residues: CASSWADRVPEAFF. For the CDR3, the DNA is TGTGCCAGCAGCTGGGCGGACAGGGTACCTGAAGCTTTCTTT.

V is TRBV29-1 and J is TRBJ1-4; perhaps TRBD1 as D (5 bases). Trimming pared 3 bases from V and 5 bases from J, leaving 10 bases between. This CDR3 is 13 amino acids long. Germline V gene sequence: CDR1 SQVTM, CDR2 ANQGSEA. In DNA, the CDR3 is TGCAGCGTTGACCTGGGGACCAATGAAAAACTGTTTTTT. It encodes CSVDLGTNEKLFF.

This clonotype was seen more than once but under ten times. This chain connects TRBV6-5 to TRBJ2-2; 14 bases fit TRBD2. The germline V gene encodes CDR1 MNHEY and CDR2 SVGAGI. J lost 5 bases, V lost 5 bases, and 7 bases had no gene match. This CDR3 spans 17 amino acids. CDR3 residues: CASSRPGLAGETGELFF. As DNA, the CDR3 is TGTGCCAGCAGTCGTCCGGGACTAGCGGGAGAAACCGGGGAGCTGTTTTTT.

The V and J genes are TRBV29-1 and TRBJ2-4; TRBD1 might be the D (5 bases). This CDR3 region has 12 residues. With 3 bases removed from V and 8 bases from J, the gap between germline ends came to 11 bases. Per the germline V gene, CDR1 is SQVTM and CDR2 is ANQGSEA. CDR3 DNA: TGCAGCGTTGATTATGGGGCTGACATTCAGTACTTC. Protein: CSVDYGADIQYF.